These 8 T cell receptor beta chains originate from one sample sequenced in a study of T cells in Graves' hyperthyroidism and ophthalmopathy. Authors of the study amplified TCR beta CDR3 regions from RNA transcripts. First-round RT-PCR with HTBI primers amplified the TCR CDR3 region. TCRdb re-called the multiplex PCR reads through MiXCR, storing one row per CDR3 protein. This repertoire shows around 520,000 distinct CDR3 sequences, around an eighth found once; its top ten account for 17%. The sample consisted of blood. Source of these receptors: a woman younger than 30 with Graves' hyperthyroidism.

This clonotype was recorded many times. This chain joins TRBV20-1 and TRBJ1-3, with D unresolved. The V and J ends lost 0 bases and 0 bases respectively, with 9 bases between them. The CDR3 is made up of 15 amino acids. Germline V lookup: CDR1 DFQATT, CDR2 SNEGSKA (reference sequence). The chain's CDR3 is CSARDGGSSGNTIYF. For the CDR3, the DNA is TGCAGTGCTAGAGATGGTGGCAGCTCTGGAAACACCATATATTTT.

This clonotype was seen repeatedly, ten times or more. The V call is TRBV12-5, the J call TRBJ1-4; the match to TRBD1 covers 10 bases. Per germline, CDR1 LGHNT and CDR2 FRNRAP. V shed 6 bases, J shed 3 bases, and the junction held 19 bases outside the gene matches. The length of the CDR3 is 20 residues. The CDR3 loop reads CASGAYYGQGGFQANEKLFF. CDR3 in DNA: TGTGCTAGTGGCGCCTACTACGGACAGGGGGGTTTTCAGGCTAATGAAAAACTGTTTTTT.

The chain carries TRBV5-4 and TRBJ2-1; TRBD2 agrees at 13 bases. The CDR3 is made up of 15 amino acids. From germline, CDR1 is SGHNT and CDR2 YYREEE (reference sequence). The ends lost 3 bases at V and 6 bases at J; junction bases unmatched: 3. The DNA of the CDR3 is TGTGCCAGCAGCTCCGGACTAGCGGGGGCCAATGAGCAGTTCTTC. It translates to CASSSGLAGANEQFF.

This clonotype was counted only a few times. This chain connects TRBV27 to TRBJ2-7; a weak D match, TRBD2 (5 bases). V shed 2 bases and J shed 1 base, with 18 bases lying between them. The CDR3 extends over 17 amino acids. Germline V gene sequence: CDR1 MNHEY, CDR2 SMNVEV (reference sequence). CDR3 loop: CASSLRPADRLSYEQYF. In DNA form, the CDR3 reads TGTGCCAGCAGTTTACGGCCAGCCGACCGACTATCCTACGAGCAGTACTTC.

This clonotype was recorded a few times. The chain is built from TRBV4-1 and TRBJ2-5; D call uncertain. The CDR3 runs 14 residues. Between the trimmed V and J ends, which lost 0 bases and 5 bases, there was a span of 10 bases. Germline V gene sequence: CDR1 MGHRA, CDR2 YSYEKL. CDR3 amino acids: CASSQEYVGETQYF. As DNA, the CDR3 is TGCGCCAGCAGCCAAGAATATGTAGGGGAGACCCAGTACTTC.

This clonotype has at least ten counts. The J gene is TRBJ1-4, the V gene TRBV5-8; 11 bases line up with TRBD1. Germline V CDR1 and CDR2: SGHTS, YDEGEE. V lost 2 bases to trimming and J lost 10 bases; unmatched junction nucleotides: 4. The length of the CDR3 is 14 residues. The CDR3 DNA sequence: TGTGCCAGCAGCTTAGGGACAGGGGGTCGAAAACTGTTTTTT. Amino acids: CASSLGTGGRKLFF.

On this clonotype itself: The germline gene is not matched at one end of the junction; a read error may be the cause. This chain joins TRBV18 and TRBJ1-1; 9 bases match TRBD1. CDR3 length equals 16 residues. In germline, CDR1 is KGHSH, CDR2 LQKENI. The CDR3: CAISPQQGAGNTEASF. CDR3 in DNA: TGTGCCATCTCACCCCAACAGGGGGCCGGTAACACTGAAGCTTCCTTT.

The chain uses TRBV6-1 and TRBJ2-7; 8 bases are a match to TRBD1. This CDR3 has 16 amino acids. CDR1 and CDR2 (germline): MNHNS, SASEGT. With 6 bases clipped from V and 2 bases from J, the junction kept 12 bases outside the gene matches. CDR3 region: CASSQAPGQAPYEQYF. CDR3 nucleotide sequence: TGTGCCAGCAGCCAAGCTCCGGGACAGGCTCCCTACGAGCAGTACTTC.